This passage covers 26 T cell receptor beta chains from one sample sequenced in a study of blood T cell repertoires in COVID-19 (dated by TCRdb to 2019 to 2021). The method behind the library was the immunoSEQ multiplex PCR assay. This immuneACCESS table, as held by TCRdb, lists in-frame sequences with V and J called but not all clones. Of the missing ones, under half trace to an unresolved V gene in checked studies; the others have no known cause. The sample has approximately 240,000 clones on record, 75% to 85% of them singletons. The top ten constitute about 1.5% of the sample. Material for sequencing was peripheral blood. The receptors come from a woman between 40 and 50 years old who had recovered from COVID-19.

This clone came up once. The gene calls are TRBV7-9 and TRBJ1-1; 9 bases fit TRBD1. The trim removed 3 bases at V and 3 bases at J, leaving 8 bases unmatched. The CDR3 contains 16 residues. The V gene's germline CDR1 is SEHNR and CDR2 FQNEAQ (reference sequence). CDR3 bases: TGTGCCAGCAGCTTGGGGGACAGGGAGTTGGACACTGAAGCTTTCTTT. Its protein product is CASSLGDRELDTEAFF.

V and J are TRBV28 and TRBJ1-5; tentatively, D is TRBD1 (5 bases). Germline CDR1 is MDHEN and CDR2 is SYDVKM. This CDR3 region has 15 residues. Trimming took off 7 bases at V and 3 bases at J, with 16 bases between the two ends. The CDR3: CASTNIQGANQPQHF. The CDR3, as DNA: TGTGCCAGCACCAATATCCAAGGGGCCAATCAGCCCCAGCATTTT.

The rearrangement uses TRBV6-5 and TRBJ2-3; a weak D match, TRBD2 (5 bases). Trimming cost V 6 bases and J 2 bases, with 12 bases left between them. Germline assignment: CDR1 MNHEY and CDR2 SVGAGI. This CDR3 comprises 14 residues. The CDR3 nucleotides are TGTGCCAGCAGGATTGGACTCTTCACAGATACGCAGTATTTT. Amino acid sequence: CASRIGLFTDTQYF.

The J gene is TRBJ1-2, the V gene TRBV7-9, with 7 bases aligning to TRBD1. This CDR3 has 15 residues. With 1 base clipped from V and 4 bases from J, the junction kept 6 bases outside the gene matches. Germline lookup yields CDR1 SEHNR and CDR2 FQNEAQ (reference sequence). CDR3 residues: CASSLGQGVGYGYTF. Written as DNA, the CDR3 is TGTGCCAGCAGCTTAGGACAGGGTGTGGGCTATGGCTACACCTTC.

This clone has a handful of counts. J is TRBJ2-5 and V is TRBV18, with TRBD2 matching 10 bases. Trimming took 1 base from V and 3 from J; bases not matched to a gene: 2. CDR1 KGHSH and CDR2 LQKENI come from the germline V gene. The CDR3 has 15 amino acids. The CDR3 bases are TGTGCCAGCTCACCACGAACTAGCGGGGAAGAGACCCAGTACTTC. Amino acids: CASSPRTSGEETQYF.

The rearrangement uses TRBV11-2 and TRBJ2-1; 11 bases match TRBD2. The CDR3 totals 15 residues. In germline, CDR1 is SGHAT, CDR2 FQNNGV. V shed 3 bases and J 12 bases; nucleotides not matched to a gene: 10. Written as DNA, the CDR3 is TGTGCCAGCAGCTTTGGACTAGCGGGTACCACTATGCAGTTCTTC. Translating gives CASSFGLAGTTMQFF.

The rearrangement uses TRBV6-5 and TRBJ2-7; D is perhaps TRBD2 (6 bases). This CDR3 has 15 amino acids. Germline assignment: CDR1 MNHEY and CDR2 SVGAGI. The V end was cut by 0 bases, the J end by 0 bases, with 9 bases between. Here the CDR3 DNA reads TGTGCCAGCAGTTACTCGGCGGGGTACTCCTACGAGCAGTACTTC. Its protein product is CASSYSAGYSYEQYF.

The rearrangement uses TRBV30 and TRBJ2-5, with a possible D match to TRBD1 (5 bases). The germline V gene has CDR1 GTSNPN and CDR2 SVGIG (reference sequence). The CDR3 is made up of 14 amino acids. Between the trimmed V and J ends, which lost 1 base and 1 base, there was a span of 10 bases. The CDR3 is CAWSEGAIQETQYF. The CDR3 nucleotides are TGTGCCTGGAGTGAAGGGGCGATCCAAGAGACCCAGTACTTC. The complete variable domain, with remaining parts taken from reference TRBV30 and TRBJ2-5, reads SQTIHQWPATLVQPVGSPLSLECTVEGTSNPNLYWYRQAAGRGLQLLFYSVGIGQISSEVPQNLSASRPQDRQFILSSKKLLLSDSGFYLCAWSEGAIQETQYFGPGTRLLVL.

The V call is TRBV12-3 or TRBV12-4, the J call TRBJ1-1; perhaps TRBD1 as D (5 bases). The CDR3 spans 13 residues. The V gene lost 5 bases and the J gene lost 11 bases, with 18 bases spanning the gap. The CDR3 loop reads CASSRDQGLEAFF. CDR3 DNA sequence: TGTGCCAGCAGTCGTGACCAGGGCCTGGAGGCTTTCTTT.

The sample holds a few counts of this clone. This chain uses TRBV10-2 with TRBJ1-2; 9 bases agree with TRBD1. V was clipped by 0 bases and J by 6 bases; unmatched bases: 5. The CDR3 contains 15 residues. Germline V gene lookup returns CDR1 WSHSY and CDR2 SAAADI. The CDR3 sequence is CASSESRWTGDGYTF. The CDR3 DNA reads TGCGCCAGCAGTGAGTCCCGGTGGACAGGGGATGGCTACACCTTC.

V usage is TRBV5-1 and J usage is TRBJ1-1; tentative D call: TRBD1 (6 bases). The CDR3 runs to 15 residues. The germline V and J ends were trimmed by 1 base and 1 base, with 11 bases remaining between them. In germline, CDR1 is SGHRS, CDR2 YFSETQ. The CDR3 is CASSLSPTGNTEAFF. In DNA, the CDR3 is TGCGCCAGCAGCTTGTCCCCGACAGGGAACACTGAAGCTTTCTTT. The full variable domain, its missing parts supplied by reference TRBV5-1 and TRBJ1-1, is KAGVTQTPRYLIKTRGQQVTLSCSPISGHRSVSWYQQTPGQGLQFLFEYFSETQRNKGNFPGRFSGRQFSNSRSEMNVSTLELGDSALYLCASSLSPTGNTEAFFGQGTRLTVV.

The genes are TRBV11-2 and TRBJ2-7; D may be TRBD2 (6 bases). From germline, CDR1 is SGHAT and CDR2 FQNNGV. CDR3 length: 14 residues. The V and J ends lost 4 bases and 0 bases respectively, with 10 bases between them. CDR3 in DNA: TGTGCCAGCAGCTCGACCGGGGGCTCCTACGAGCAGTACTTC. Residues: CASSSTGGSYEQYF.

This chain joins TRBV3-1 (or the pseudogene TRBV3-2) and TRBJ2-5, with 11 bases identical to TRBD2. The length of the CDR3 is 14 residues. With 3 bases clipped from V and 7 bases from J, the junction kept 4 bases outside the gene matches. Germline V gene sequence: CDR1 LGHDT, CDR2 YNNKEL (reference sequence). CDR3 sequence: CASSHLAGGWTQYF. The CDR3 DNA reads TGTGCCAGCAGCCATCTAGCGGGGGGTTGGACCCAGTACTTC.

The rearrangement joins TRBV7-2 to TRBJ2-7; 8 bases are a match to TRBD1. CDR3 size: 14 residues. Per germline, CDR1 SGHTA and CDR2 FQGNSA. The V gene end was trimmed by 5 bases and the J gene end by 2 bases; junction bases not matched to a gene: 5. The CDR3, as DNA: TGTGCCAGCAGCCTGTGGACAGGGCCCTACGAGCAGTACTTC. Encoded protein: CASSLWTGPYEQYF. Combining the CDR3 with reference TRBV7-2 and TRBJ2-7 gives the whole variable domain GAGVSQSPSNKVTEKGKDVELRCDPISGHTALYWYRQSLGQGLEFLIYFQGNSAPDKSGLPSDRFSAERTGGSVSTLTIQRTQQEDSAVYLCASSLWTGPYEQYFGPGTRLTVT.

The genes are TRBV4-3 and TRBJ2-3; 7 nucleotides agree with TRBD1. The germline V gene encodes CDR1 LGHNA and CDR2 YSLEER. This CDR3 comprises 12 residues. The ends lost 1 base at V and 14 bases at J; junction bases unmatched: 6. The CDR3 DNA follows: TGCGCCAGCAGCCAAGTGGGGCAGGGGGTGTATTTT. This sequence encodes CASSQVGQGVYF.

This clone has just a few counts. The rearrangement joins TRBV20-1 to TRBJ1-2; no reliable D call. This CDR3 has 12 residues. V lost 3 bases and J lost 2, with 7 bases in between. Germline CDR1 is DFQATT and CDR2 is SNEGSKA (reference sequence). CDR3 DNA sequence: TGCAGTGCTAGTGGAGTAAACTATGGCTACACCTTC. Protein sequence: CSASGVNYGYTF.

This chain joins TRBV7-9 and TRBJ1-2, with TRBD1 identical over 10 bases. Germline V gene lookup returns CDR1 SEHNR and CDR2 FQNEAQ (reference sequence). V lost 4 bases, J lost 4 bases, and 3 bases stayed unmatched. The CDR3 runs to 14 residues. CDR3 protein: CASSWTGGTYGYTF. The CDR3 DNA is TGTGCCAGCAGCTGGACAGGGGGGACCTATGGCTACACCTTC.

This clone was seen only once. This chain connects TRBV7-2 to TRBJ2-7, with no clear D. Trimming shortened V by 4 bases and J by 7 bases, and 14 bases separated the two germline ends. From germline, CDR1 is SGHTA and CDR2 FQGNSA. CDR3 length: 13 residues. The CDR3 DNA is TGTGCCAGCAGCTACGATAGCTCCGGGGAGCAGTACTTC. Its protein is CASSYDSSGEQYF.

The chain has TRBV7-9 and TRBJ1-2, with D unclear. The CDR3 spans 16 residues. Looked up from germline, CDR1 is SEHNR and CDR2 is FQNEAQ (reference sequence). V gave up 1 base and J gave up 4 bases, with 16 bases separating them. CDR3 sequence reads: CASSLVYGESSYGYTF. In DNA form, the CDR3 reads TGTGCCAGCAGCTTAGTCTACGGGGAATCATCCTATGGCTACACCTTC.

The chain is built from TRBV7-2 and TRBJ2-7; 7 bases map to TRBD2. Trimming took 4 bases from V and 3 from J; bases not matched to a gene: 6. From germline, CDR1 is SGHTA and CDR2 FQGNSA. This CDR3 comprises 14 residues. This chain's CDR3 is CASSYGTNDYEQYF. The CDR3 DNA is TGTGCCAGCAGCTACGGGACTAATGACTACGAGCAGTACTTC.

The V gene is TRBV6-6, the J gene TRBJ1-1; D is unclear. Germline values: CDR1 MNHNY, CDR2 SVGAGI (reference sequence). The CDR3 has 13 residues. V lost 1 base to trimming and J lost 0 bases, with 3 bases between them. As DNA, the CDR3 is TGTGCCAGCAGTTACTTCATGAACACTGAAGCTTTCTTT. This sequence encodes CASSYFMNTEAFF.

Here the CDR3 DNA reads TGTGCCATCAGCACACTGGACAGCGTCAGCGGCTACACCTTC. This sequence encodes CAISTLDSVSGYTF. This sequence joins TRBV10-3 and TRBJ1-2; tentatively, D is TRBD1 (6 bases). Between the trimmed V and J ends, which lost 6 bases and 8 bases, there was a span of 19 bases. The CDR3 spans 14 residues. Germline CDR1 ENHRY, CDR2 SYGVKD.

The chain links TRBV12-3 or TRBV12-4 to TRBJ1-3; tentative D call: TRBD1 (6 bases). V lost 9 bases to trimming and J lost 0 bases, with 9 bases between them. The length of the CDR3 is 13 residues. This chain's CDR3 is CASLQGSGNTIYF. CDR3 bases: TGTGCCAGTTTACAGGGCTCTGGAAACACCATATATTTT.

The CDR3 spells CASSLEGDNSPLHF. The CDR3 nucleotides are TGTGCCAGCAGCTTGGAGGGAGATAATTCACCCCTCCACTTT. This chain joins TRBV5-4 and TRBJ1-6; D remains unclear. The CDR3 consists of 14 residues. Germline CDR1 reads SGHNT; CDR2 reads YYREEE (reference sequence). Trimming stripped 0 bases from V and 5 bases from J, with 6 bases between.

This clone was found once. The chain is built from TRBV19 and TRBJ2-3, with a tentative D call TRBD2 (7 bases). Trimming removed 2 bases at V and 7 bases at J, with 13 bases between. Germline lookup yields CDR1 LNHDA and CDR2 SQIVND (reference sequence). The CDR3 has 14 amino acids. CDR3 loop: CASSILGGANTQYF. In DNA, the CDR3 is TGTGCCAGTAGTATATTGGGGGGGGCAAATACGCAGTATTTT.

The gene calls are TRBV23-1 and TRBJ2-7; D unclear. TRBV23-1 is filed as an ORF, its function uncertain. The V and J ends lost 8 bases and 6 bases respectively, with 8 bases between them. The CDR3 runs to 10 residues. The CDR3 is CASSFCEQYF. The CDR3, as DNA: TGCGCCAGCTCGTTCTGCGAGCAGTACTTC.